The T cell receptor (beta chain) described here comes from a study of blood T cell repertoires in COVID-19. Produced via immunoSEQ multiplex PCR; TCRdb's table is partial and in-frame only. The data contain about 260,000 clones, more than 85% of them singletons. The TCR originated in a person aged 18 to 35 with COVID-19, enrolled during active disease. Sequencing was performed on peripheral blood.

CDR3 in DNA: TGTGCCAGCAGTGCCCCGGGAGACGGAAATGAAAAACTGTTTTTT. Its protein product is CASSAPGDGNEKLFF. V and J are TRBV28 and TRBJ1-4; D is uncertain. CDR3 size: 15 residues. V dropped 5 bases and J dropped 5 bases, with 15 bases sitting between them. Germline loops: CDR1 MDHEN, CDR2 SYDVKM.